This TCR beta chain is from a study of blood T cell repertoires in COVID-19. Whole-study context: Material from acute and convalescent COVID-19 was sourced from the United States, Italy and Spain. The analysed material was cDNA or gDNA that came from T cells, B-cell-depleted T cells, or PBMCs.

Method: immunoSEQ multiplex PCR; TCRdb's copy keeps in-frame clones and lacks some. The sample consists of around 300,000 clones, roughly nine tenths of them appearing once. The study assigned cohorts using participant-reported clinical history. Recovered status applied to Cohort 3 donors who had two consecutive negative PCRs. It also applied to those with clearance or with symptom resolution. Per germline, CDR1 LNHNV and CDR2 YYDKDF (reference sequence). J gave up 6 bases and V 1 base, and 7 bases lay outside the gene matches. The CDR3 is made up of 16 amino acids. The TCR comes from a young woman who had recovered from COVID-19. Material: PBMCs or T cells enriched from blood (not recorded which). V is TRBV15 and J is TRBJ2-7; 12 bases match TRBD2. In DNA, the CDR3 is TGTGCCACCAGCAGAGGCCTAGCGGGGGGGATTGGCGAGCAGTACTTC. It codes for CATSRGLAGGIGEQYF.